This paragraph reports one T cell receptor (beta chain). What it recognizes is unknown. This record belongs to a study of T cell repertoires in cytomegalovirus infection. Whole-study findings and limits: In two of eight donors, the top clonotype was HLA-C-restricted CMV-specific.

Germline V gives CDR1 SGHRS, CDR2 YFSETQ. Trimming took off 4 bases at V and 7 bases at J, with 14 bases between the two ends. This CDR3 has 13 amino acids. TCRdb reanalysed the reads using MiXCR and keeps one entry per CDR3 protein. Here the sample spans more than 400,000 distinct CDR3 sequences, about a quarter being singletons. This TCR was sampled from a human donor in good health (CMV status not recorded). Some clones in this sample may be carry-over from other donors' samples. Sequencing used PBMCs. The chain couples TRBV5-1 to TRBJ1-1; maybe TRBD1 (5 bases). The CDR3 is CASSLGVGGEAFF. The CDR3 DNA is TGCGCCAGCAGCCTAGGGGTGGGCGGTGAAGCTTTCTTT.